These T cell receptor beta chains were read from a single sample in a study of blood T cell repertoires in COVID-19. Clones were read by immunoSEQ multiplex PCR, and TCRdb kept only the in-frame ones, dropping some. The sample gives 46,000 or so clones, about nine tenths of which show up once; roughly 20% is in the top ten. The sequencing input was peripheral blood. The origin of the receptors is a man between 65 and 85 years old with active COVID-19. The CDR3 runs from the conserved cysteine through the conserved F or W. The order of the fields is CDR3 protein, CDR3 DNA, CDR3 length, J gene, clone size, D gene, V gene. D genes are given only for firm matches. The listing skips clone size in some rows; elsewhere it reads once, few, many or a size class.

CASSQAVNYNSPLHF,TGTGCCAGCAGCCAGGCAGTCAACTATAATTCACCCCTCCACTTT,15,TRBJ1-6,few,NA,TRBV2
CASSLGQSTYEQYF,TGTGCCAGCAGCTTGGGGCAGTCGACCTACGAGCAGTACTTC,14,TRBJ2-7,NA,NA,TRBV5-4
CASSERLAEDNEQFF,TGTGCCAGCAGTGAAAGGCTAGCGGAAGACAATGAGCAGTTCTTC,15,TRBJ2-1,once,TRBD2,TRBV2
CASSLGQLPLHF,TGTGCCAGTAGTTTGGGACAGTTACCCCTCCACTTT,12,TRBJ1-6,NA,TRBD1,TRBV19
CASSLLLAGGLDTQYF,TGTGCCAGCAGCTTGTTACTAGCGGGGGGTTTGGATACGCAGTATTTT,16,TRBJ2-3,NA,TRBD2,TRBV7-2
CAISPNTGLGADTQYF,TGTGCCATCAGCCCGAACACGGGACTTGGGGCAGATACGCAGTATTTT,16,TRBJ2-3,NA,NA,TRBV10-3
CSVLRDKQYF,TGCAGCGTTTTACGAGATAAGCAGTACTTC,10,TRBJ2-7,NA,NA,TRBV29-1
CASSQSSVAGLGVYEQYF,TGCGCCAGCAGCCAATCTTCGGTAGCGGGGCTCGGGGTCTACGAGCAGTACTTC,18,TRBJ2-7,NA,TRBD2,TRBV4-1
CASSWGLATRRRSLYEQYF,TGTGCCAGCAGCTGGGGACTAGCGACCCGTCGGAGGTCCCTCTACGAGCAGTACTTC,19,TRBJ2-7,NA,TRBD2,TRBV5-5
CASSLNSAGEGEQYF,TGTGCCAGCAGCTTAAATTCGGCTGGGGAGGGCGAGCAGTACTTC,15,TRBJ2-7,NA,TRBD2,TRBV7-3
CASRRGGAETQYF,TGTGCCAGCAGAAGAGGGGGCGCGGAGACCCAGTACTTC,13,TRBJ2-5,once,TRBD1,TRBV28
CASSPGGRPYEQYF,TGTGCCAGCAGCCCAGGGGGGCGACCCTACGAGCAGTACTTC,14,TRBJ2-7,NA,NA,TRBV7-3
CASSPTGDQPQHF,TGTGCCAGCAGCCCGACAGGCGATCAGCCCCAGCATTTT,13,TRBJ1-5,NA,NA,TRBV6-2/TRBV6-3
CAWSELSYEQYF,TGTGCCTGGAGTGAGCTTTCCTACGAGCAGTACTTC,12,TRBJ2-7,NA,NA,TRBV30
CASSLEGLAASYNEQFF,TGCGCCAGCAGCTTGGAGGGACTAGCGGCTTCCTACAATGAGCAGTTCTTC,17,TRBJ2-1,NA,TRBD2,TRBV5-1
CASSELAGGHNEQFF,TGCGCCAGCAGCGAACTAGCGGGAGGGCACAATGAGCAGTTCTTC,15,TRBJ2-1,NA,TRBD2,TRBV5-1
CASSLVVLAEHTGGEQYF,TGCGCCAGCAGCTTGGTCGTACTAGCGGAACACACAGGAGGGGAGCAGTACTTC,18,TRBJ2-7,NA,TRBD2,TRBV5-1
CASSYSIEYEQYF,TGTGCCAGCAGTTACTCGATAGAGTACGAGCAGTACTTC,13,TRBJ2-7,NA,NA,TRBV6-5
CASSLFGTGGGGYTF,TGTGCCAGCAGCTTATTTGGGACAGGGGGAGGGGGCTACACCTTC,15,TRBJ1-2,NA,TRBD1,TRBV7-2
CASSHTSGRAGEQYF,TGCGCCAGCAGCCACACTAGCGGGAGGGCCGGAGAGCAGTACTTC,15,TRBJ2-7,NA,TRBD2,TRBV4-3
CASSQYNTREAQHF,TGTGCCAGCAGCCAATATAACACCCGAGAGGCCCAGCATTTT,14,TRBJ1-5,NA,NA,TRBV3-1/TRBV3-2
CASRLRARGLVNTEAFF,TGTGCCAGCAGACTACGGGCCAGGGGGCTTGTGAACACTGAAGCTTTCTTT,17,TRBJ1-1,NA,TRBD1,TRBV5-8
CASSRVAGGPNEQFF,TGTGCCAGTAGTCGAGTAGCGGGAGGCCCCAATGAGCAGTTCTTC,15,TRBJ2-1,NA,TRBD2,TRBV19
CASRGTDTQYF,TGTGCCAGCCGTGGCACAGATACGCAGTATTTT,11,TRBJ2-3,NA,NA,TRBV18